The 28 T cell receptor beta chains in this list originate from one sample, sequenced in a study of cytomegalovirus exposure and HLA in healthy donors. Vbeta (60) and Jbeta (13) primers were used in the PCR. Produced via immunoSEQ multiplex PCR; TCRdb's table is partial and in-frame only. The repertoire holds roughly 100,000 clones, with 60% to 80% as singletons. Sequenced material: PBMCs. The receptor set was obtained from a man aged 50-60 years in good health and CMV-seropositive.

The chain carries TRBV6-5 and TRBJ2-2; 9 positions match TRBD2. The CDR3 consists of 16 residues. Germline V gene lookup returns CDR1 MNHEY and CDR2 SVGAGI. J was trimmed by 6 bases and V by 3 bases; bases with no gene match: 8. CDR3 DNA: TGTGCCAGCAGTTATAGGGCGGGAGGGGGTCCCGGGGAGCTGTTTTTT. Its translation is CASSYRAGGGPGELFF.

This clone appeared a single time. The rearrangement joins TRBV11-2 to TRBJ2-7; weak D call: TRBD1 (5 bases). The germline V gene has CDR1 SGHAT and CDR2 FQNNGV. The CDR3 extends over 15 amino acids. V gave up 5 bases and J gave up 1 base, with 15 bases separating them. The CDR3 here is CASSVFGDRSYEQYF. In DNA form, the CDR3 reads TGTGCCAGCAGCGTATTCGGTGACAGATCCTACGAGCAGTACTTC.

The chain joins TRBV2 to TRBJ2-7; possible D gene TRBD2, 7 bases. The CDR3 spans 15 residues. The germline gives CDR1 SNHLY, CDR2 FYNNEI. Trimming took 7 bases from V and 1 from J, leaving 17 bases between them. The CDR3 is CASKGGASGSYEQYF. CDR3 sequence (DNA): TGTGCCAGCAAAGGGGGGGCTAGCGGATCCTACGAGCAGTACTTC.

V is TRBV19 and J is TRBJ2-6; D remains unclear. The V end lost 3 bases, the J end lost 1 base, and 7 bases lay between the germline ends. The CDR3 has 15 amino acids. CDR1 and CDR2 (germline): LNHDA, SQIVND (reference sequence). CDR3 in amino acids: CASSISGSGANVLTF. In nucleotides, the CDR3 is TGTGCCAGTAGTATCTCAGGATCTGGGGCCAACGTCCTGACTTTC.

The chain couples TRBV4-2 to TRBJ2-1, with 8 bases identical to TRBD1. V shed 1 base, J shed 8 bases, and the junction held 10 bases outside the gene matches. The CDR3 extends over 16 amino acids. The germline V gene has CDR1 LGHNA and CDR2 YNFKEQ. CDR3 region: CASSQALAGGVYEQFF. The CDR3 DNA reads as TGTGCCAGCAGCCAAGCCCTGGCAGGGGGCGTGTATGAGCAGTTCTTC.

CDR3 bases: TGTGCCAGCAGCTCCGGGACTAGCGGGAGGGCCAGGGGGCAGTACTTC. This gives the protein CASSSGTSGRARGQYF. This chain uses TRBV7-8 with TRBJ2-7; TRBD2 agrees at 16 bases. The CDR3 is 16 amino acids. The trim removed 4 bases at V and 9 bases at J, leaving 9 bases unmatched. Looked up from germline, CDR1 is SGHVS and CDR2 is FQNEAQ. Together with reference TRBV7-8 and TRBJ2-7, the CDR3 gives the full variable domain: GAGVSQSPRYKVAKRGQDVALRCDPISGHVSLFWYQQALGQGPEFLTYFQNEAQLDKSGLPSDRFFAERPEGSVSTLKIQRTQQEDSAVYLCASSSGTSGRARGQYFGPGTRLTVT.

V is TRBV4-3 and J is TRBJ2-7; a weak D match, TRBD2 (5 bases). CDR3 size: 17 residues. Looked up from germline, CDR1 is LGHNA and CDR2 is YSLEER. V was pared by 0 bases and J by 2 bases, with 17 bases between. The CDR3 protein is CASSQDLTGRGTYEQYF. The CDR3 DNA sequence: TGCGCCAGCAGCCAAGATCTTACGGGTAGAGGGACCTACGAGCAGTACTTC.

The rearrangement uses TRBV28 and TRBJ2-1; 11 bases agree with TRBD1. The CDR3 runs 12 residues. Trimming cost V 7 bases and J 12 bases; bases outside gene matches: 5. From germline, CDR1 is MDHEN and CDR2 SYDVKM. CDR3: CASTRTGGGQFF. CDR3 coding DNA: TGTGCCAGCACCCGGACAGGGGGCGGGCAGTTCTTC.

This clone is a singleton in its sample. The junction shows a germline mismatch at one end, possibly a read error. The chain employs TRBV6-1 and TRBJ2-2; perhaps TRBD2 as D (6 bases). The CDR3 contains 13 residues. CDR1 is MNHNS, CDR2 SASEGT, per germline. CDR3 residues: CARSDSYTGGLFF. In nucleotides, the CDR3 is TGTGCCAGAAGCGACAGTTACACCGGGGGGCTGTTTTTT.

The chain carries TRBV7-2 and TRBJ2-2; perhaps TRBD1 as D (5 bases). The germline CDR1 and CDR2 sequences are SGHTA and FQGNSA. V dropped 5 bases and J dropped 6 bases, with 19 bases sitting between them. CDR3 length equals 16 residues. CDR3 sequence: CASSKRRPQDPGELFF. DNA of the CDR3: TGTGCCAGCAGCAAACGCCGGCCACAGGACCCCGGGGAGCTGTTTTTT. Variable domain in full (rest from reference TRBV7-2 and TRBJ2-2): GAGVSQSPSNKVTEKGKDVELRCDPISGHTALYWYRQSLGQGLEFLIYFQGNSAPDKSGLPSDRFSAERTGGSVSTLTIQRTQQEDSAVYLCASSKRRPQDPGELFFGEGSRLTVL.

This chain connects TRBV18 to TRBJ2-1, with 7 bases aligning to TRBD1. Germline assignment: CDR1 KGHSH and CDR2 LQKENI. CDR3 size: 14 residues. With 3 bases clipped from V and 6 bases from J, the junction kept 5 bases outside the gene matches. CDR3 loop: CASSPLRTGNEQFF. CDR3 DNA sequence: TGTGCCAGCTCACCCTTACGGACAGGCAATGAGCAGTTCTTC.

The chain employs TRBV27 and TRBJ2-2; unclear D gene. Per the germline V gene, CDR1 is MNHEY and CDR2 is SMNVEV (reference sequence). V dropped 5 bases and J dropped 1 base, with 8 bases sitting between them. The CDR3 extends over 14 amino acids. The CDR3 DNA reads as TGTGCCAGCAGTCCGACTCGGAACACCGGGGAGCTGTTTTTT. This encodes CASSPTRNTGELFF.

The CDR3 sequence: CASTSTGLSNQPQHF. In nucleotides, the CDR3 is TGTGCCAGCACGAGTACAGGGTTGAGCAATCAGCCCCAGCATTTT. V gene TRBV6-6 combines with J gene TRBJ1-5, with D possibly being TRBD1 (6 bases). Germline CDR1 MNHNY, CDR2 SVGAGI (reference sequence). This CDR3 comprises 15 residues. V was cut by 7 bases and J by 1 base, with 14 bases left in between.

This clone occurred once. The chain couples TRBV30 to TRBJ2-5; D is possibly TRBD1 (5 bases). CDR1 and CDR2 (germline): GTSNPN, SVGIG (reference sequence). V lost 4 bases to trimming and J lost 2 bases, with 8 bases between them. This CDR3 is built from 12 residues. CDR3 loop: CAWKAGQETQYF. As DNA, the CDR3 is TGTGCCTGGAAGGCAGGGCAAGAGACCCAGTACTTC.

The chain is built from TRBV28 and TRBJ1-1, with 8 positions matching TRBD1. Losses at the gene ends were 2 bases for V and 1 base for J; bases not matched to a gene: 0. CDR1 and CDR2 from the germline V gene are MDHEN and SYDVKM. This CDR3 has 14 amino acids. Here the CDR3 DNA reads TGTGCCAGCAGTTTAGGACAGGGGAACACTGAAGCTTTCTTT. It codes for CASSLGQGNTEAFF. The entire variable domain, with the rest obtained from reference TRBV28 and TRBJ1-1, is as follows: DVKVTQSSRYLVKRTGEKVFLECVQDMDHENMFWYRQDPGLGLRLIYFSYDVKMKEKGDIPEGYSVSREKKERFSLILESASTNQTSMYLCASSLGQGNTEAFFGQGTRLTVV.

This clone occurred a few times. This CDR3 reads CASSLAGVGTDTQYF. DNA for the CDR3: TGTGCCAGCAGCTTGGCGGGAGTGGGAACAGATACGCAGTATTTT. The V and J genes are TRBV7-2 and TRBJ2-3; TRBD2 matches at 7 bases. The ends lost 3 bases at V and 3 bases at J; junction bases unmatched: 6. CDR1 SGHTA and CDR2 FQGNSA come from the germline V gene. This CDR3 comprises 15 residues.

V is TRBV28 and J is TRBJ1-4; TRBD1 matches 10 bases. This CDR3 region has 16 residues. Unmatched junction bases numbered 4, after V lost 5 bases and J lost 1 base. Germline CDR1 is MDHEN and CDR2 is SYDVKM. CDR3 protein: CASSRQGAGTNEKLFF. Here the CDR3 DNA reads TGTGCCAGCAGTAGACAGGGGGCTGGAACTAATGAAAAACTGTTTTTT.

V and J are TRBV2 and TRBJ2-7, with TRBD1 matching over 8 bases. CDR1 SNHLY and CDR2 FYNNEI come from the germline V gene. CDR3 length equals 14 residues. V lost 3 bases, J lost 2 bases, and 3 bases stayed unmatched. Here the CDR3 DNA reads TGTGCCAGCAGTGATGGGGGACAGGCCTACGAGCAGTACTTC. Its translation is CASSDGGQAYEQYF.

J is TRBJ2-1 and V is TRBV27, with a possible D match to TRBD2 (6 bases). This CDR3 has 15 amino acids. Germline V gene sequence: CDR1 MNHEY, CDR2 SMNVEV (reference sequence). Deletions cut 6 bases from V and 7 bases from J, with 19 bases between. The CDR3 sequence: CASSSWVAVNNEQFF. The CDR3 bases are TGTGCCAGCAGCTCTTGGGTAGCGGTCAATAATGAGCAGTTCTTC.

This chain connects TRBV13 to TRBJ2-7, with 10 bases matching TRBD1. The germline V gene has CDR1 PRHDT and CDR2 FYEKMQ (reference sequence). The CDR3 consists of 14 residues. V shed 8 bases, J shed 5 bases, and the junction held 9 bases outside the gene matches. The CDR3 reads CASAQGTGANEQYF. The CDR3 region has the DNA TGTGCCAGCGCCCAAGGGACAGGGGCTAACGAGCAGTACTTC.

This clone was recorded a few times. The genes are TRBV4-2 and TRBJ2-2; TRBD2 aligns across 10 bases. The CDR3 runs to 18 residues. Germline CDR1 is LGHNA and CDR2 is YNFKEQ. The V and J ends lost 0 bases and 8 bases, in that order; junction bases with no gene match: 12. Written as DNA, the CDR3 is TGTGCCAGCAGCCAAGAGGAAGGCGCTAGCGGGAGAATGGGGGAGCTGTTTTTT. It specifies CASSQEEGASGRMGELFF.

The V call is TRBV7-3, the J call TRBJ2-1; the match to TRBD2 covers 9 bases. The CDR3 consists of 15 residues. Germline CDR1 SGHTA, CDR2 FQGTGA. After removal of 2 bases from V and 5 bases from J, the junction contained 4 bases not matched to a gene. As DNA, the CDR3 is TGTGCCAGCAGCTTAGCTACTAGCGGGCACAATGAGCAGTTCTTC. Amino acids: CASSLATSGHNEQFF. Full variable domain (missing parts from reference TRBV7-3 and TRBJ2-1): GAGVSQTPSNKVTEKGKYVELRCDPISGHTALYWYRQSLGQGPEFLIYFQGTGAADDSGLPNDRFFAVRPEGSVSTLKIQRTERGDSAVYLCASSLATSGHNEQFFGPGTRLTVL.

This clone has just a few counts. The CDR3 DNA follows: TGTGCCAGTAGATCCCGGGACACTTACGAGCAGTACTTC. This codes for CASRSRDTYEQYF. The V gene is TRBV19, the J gene TRBJ2-7, with D maybe TRBD1 (6 bases). CDR3 length: 13 amino acids. V was pared by 6 bases and J by 4 bases, with 13 bases between. CDR1 and CDR2 from the germline V gene are LNHDA and SQIVND (reference sequence).

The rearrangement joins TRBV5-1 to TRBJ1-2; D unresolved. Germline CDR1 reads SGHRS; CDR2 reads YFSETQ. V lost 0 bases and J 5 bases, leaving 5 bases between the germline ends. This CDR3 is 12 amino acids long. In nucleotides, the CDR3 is TGCGCCAGCAGCTTGGACATGTATGGCTACACCTTC. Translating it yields CASSLDMYGYTF. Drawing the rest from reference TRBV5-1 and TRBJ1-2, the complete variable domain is KAGVTQTPRYLIKTRGQQVTLSCSPISGHRSVSWYQQTPGQGLQFLFEYFSETQRNKGNFPGRFSGRQFSNSRSEMNVSTLELGDSALYLCASSLDMYGYTFGSGTRLTVV.

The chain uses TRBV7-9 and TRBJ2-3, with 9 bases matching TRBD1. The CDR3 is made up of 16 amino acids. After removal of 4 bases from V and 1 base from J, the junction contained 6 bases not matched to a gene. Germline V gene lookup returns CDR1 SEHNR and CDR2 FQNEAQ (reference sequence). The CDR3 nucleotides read TGTGCCAGCAGCTCTACAGGGGGCGGCGGCACAGATACGCAGTATTTT. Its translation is CASSSTGGGGTDTQYF.

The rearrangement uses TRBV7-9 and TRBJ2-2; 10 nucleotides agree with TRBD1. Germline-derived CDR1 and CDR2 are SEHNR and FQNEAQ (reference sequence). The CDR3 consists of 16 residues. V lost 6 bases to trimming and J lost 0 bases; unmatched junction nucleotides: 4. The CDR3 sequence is CASRGDRGTNTGELFF. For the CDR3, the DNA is TGTGCCAGCAGGGGGGACAGGGGAACGAACACCGGGGAGCTGTTTTTT.

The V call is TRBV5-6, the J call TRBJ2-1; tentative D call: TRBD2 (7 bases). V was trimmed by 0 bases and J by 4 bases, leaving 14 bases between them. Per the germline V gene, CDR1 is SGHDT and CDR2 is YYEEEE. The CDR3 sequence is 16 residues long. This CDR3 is CASSLAWGGAYNEQFF. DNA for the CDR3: TGTGCCAGCAGCTTGGCGTGGGGGGGCGCTTACAATGAGCAGTTCTTC.

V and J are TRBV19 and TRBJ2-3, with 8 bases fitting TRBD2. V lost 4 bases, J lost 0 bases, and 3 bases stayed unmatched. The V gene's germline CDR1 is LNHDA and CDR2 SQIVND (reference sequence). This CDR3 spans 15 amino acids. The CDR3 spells CASSKSGGSTDTQYF. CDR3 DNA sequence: TGTGCCAGTAGTAAGAGCGGGGGTAGCACAGATACGCAGTATTTT.